These T cell receptor beta chains were read from a single sample in a study of early T cells in non-severe SARS-CoV-2 infection. One entry per CDR3 protein, called by TCRdb with MiXCR from the 5' RACE reads. Seen here are some 96,000 distinct CDR3 sequences, 9.5% to 11% observed once, and the top ten hold under 5%. Material: whole blood, obtained at baseline. The source is an adult who was a healthcare worker with PCR-confirmed SARS-CoV-2 infection or an uninfected control (not recorded which). The CDR3 runs from the conserved cysteine through the conserved F or W. D genes are given only for firm matches. Size is stated for part of the rows, as once, few or many counts, or as a class when the clone is expanded.

size,J,D,V,DNA,CDR3
NA,TRBJ2-5,TRBD1,TRBV4-2,TGTGCCAGCAGCCAAGAGACAGGGGGTGTAGGAGAGACCCAGTACTTC,CASSQETGGVGETQYF
once,TRBJ2-1,NA,TRBV3-1,TGTGCCAGCAGCCTCACTAGATTCAATGAGCAGTTCTTC,CASSLTRFNEQFF
many,TRBJ2-1,NA,TRBV30,TGTGCCTGGAGCACCGCCGGGACAAACAATGAGCAGTTCTTC,CAWSTAGTNNEQFF
NA,TRBJ2-7,NA,TRBV10-3,TGTGCCATGTCTTGGAGAGATCTGGGAAGCTCCTACGAGCAGTACTTC,CAMSWRDLGSSYEQYF
NA,TRBJ1-1,NA,TRBV5-1,TGCGCCAGCAGCTTGTCGGGGTTAGACACTGAAGCTTTCTTT,CASSLSGLDTEAFF
NA,TRBJ2-1,TRBD1,TRBV12-3/TRBV12-4,TGTGCCAGCAGGGCCGCGACAGGGGGTATCCACAATGAGCAGTTCTTC,CASRAATGGIHNEQFF
many,TRBJ2-7,NA,TRBV9,TGTGCCAGCAGCGTGGAGTCAAACTCCTACGAGCAGTACTTC,CASSVESNSYEQYF
many,TRBJ2-7,TRBD2,TRBV4-1,TGCGCCAGCAGGCACATGGCGGGAGGACGCACCTACGAGCAGTACTTC,CASRHMAGGRTYEQYF
many,TRBJ1-1,TRBD1,TRBV5-1,TGCGCCAGCAGCCCGACTCCGGACAGGGCCACTGAAGCTTTCTTT,CASSPTPDRATEAFF
NA,TRBJ2-2,NA,TRBV7-2,TGTGCCAGCAGCCCCGGACAGACCGGGGAGCTGTTTTTT,CASSPGQTGELFF
many,TRBJ2-7,NA,TRBV20-1,TGCAGTGCCCCCTTTGTGGGTAGACACGAGCAGTACTTC,CSAPFVGRHEQYF
NA,TRBJ1-4,NA,TRBV19,TGTGCCAGTACCGAGGAGTGGAATGAAAAACTGTTTTTT,CASTEEWNEKLFF
few,TRBJ1-1,TRBD1,TRBV7-9,TGTGCCAGCAGCTCTTTGACAGGGGGCGGCACTGAAGCTTTCTTT,CASSSLTGGGTEAFF
few,TRBJ2-3,NA,TRBV29-1,TGCAGCGTTACAGGGTTTGGGGATACGCAGTATTTT,CSVTGFGDTQYF
few,TRBJ2-2,TRBD1,TRBV6-5,TGTGCCAGCAGCCATTCCGGGACAGGATCCGGGGAGCTGTTTTTT,CASSHSGTGSGELFF
few,TRBJ2-7,NA,TRBV29-1,TGCAGCGTTGCTGGGACACCACGCTCCTACGAGCAGTACTTC,CSVAGTPRSYEQYF
few,TRBJ2-2,TRBD1,TRBV5-1,TGCGCCAGCAGCGCGGACAGGGCCGGGGAGCTGTTTTTT,CASSADRAGELFF
few,TRBJ2-1,TRBD1,TRBV6-2/TRBV6-3,TGTGCCAGCAGTCCTAACCCACAGGGGAATGAGCAGTTCTTC,CASSPNPQGNEQFF
NA,TRBJ2-4,NA,TRBV7-6,TGTGCCAGCAGCTCCTCTGACCAAAACATTCAGTACTTC,CASSSSDQNIQYF
many,TRBJ2-1,NA,TRBV5-8,TGTGCCAGCAGCTTGAACGGCGGGACTTCTTACAATGAGCAGTTCTTC,CASSLNGGTSYNEQFF
NA,TRBJ2-3,TRBD2,TRBV5-5,TGTGCCAGCAGAAATGTCCCGGGACTAGGGGTGGATACGCAGTATTTT,CASRNVPGLGVDTQYF
many,TRBJ2-3,TRBD1,TRBV20-1,TGCAGTGGACAGGGGGCTGATACGCAGTATTTT,CSGQGADTQYF
few,TRBJ1-6,NA,TRBV2,TGTGCCAGCTTAGAACAGGACCAGGGAGGTAATTCACCCCTCCACTTT,CASLEQDQGGNSPLHF
many,TRBJ1-5,TRBD1,TRBV6-1,TGTGCCAGCTCAGGGGGACAGTCCTTCGCTCAGCCCCAGCATTTT,CASSGGQSFAQPQHF
few,TRBJ2-7,NA,TRBV25-1,TGTGCCAGCAGTCTCCGCGCGGGGCAAAACTACGAGCAGTACTTC,CASSLRAGQNYEQYF
few,TRBJ2-3,NA,TRBV6-1,TGTGCCAGCAGCTCAACTAGCACAGATACGCAGTATTTT,CASSSTSTDTQYF
many,TRBJ2-1,NA,TRBV29-1,TGCAGCGTTGATAGGGGACATGAGCAGTTCTTC,CSVDRGHEQFF
many,TRBJ2-3,NA,TRBV6-1,TGTGCCAGCAACCCCGGAACCACAGATACGCAGTATTTT,CASNPGTTDTQYF
many,TRBJ2-3,TRBD2,TRBV24-1,TGTGCCACCAGTGATCCCGGGACTAGCGGGAGAGGAGATACGCAGTATTTT,CATSDPGTSGRGDTQYF
few,TRBJ1-2,NA,TRBV6-2/TRBV6-3,TGTGCCAGCTCTTTGAACGGCTACACCTTC,CASSLNGYTF
few,TRBJ1-2,TRBD1,TRBV18,TGTGCCAGCGCACCGGGACAGGGGGCTGGCTACACCTTC,CASAPGQGAGYTF
many,TRBJ1-1,TRBD1,TRBV2,TGTGCCAGCAGTCAACAGGGGGCTAGGAGCACTGAAGCTTTCTTT,CASSQQGARSTEAFF
NA,TRBJ1-1,TRBD1,TRBV2,TGTGCCAGCAGTGGAGAGGGGGCGACTGAAGCTTTCTTT,CASSGEGATEAFF
few,TRBJ1-4,NA,TRBV27,TGTGCCAGCAGTACTTCAGTCGCAACTAATGAAAAACTGTTTTTT,CASSTSVATNEKLFF
NA,TRBJ1-5,NA,TRBV19,TGTGCCAGTAGTGCGTATAGCAATCAGCCCCAGCATTTT,CASSAYSNQPQHF
many,TRBJ2-1,TRBD2,TRBV29-1,TGCAGCGTTTGTCCTACTAGCGGGAGAGGGGATGAGCAGTTCTTC,CSVCPTSGRGDEQFF
NA,TRBJ1-1,NA,TRBV3-1,TGTGCCAGCAGCCGGACAGACGACACTGAAGCTTTCTTT,CASSRTDDTEAFF
many,TRBJ1-1,NA,TRBV12-3/TRBV12-4,TGTGCCAGCAGTCTGCAGGGGACTGAAGCTTTCTTT,CASSLQGTEAFF
few,TRBJ2-5,TRBD2,TRBV20-1,TGCAGTGCTCCTGGGGGACTAGCTTCGGAGACCCAGTACTTC,CSAPGGLASETQYF
NA,TRBJ2-7,NA,TRBV20-1,TGCAGTGCTAGAGTACCGGCTCCCGGGCGGGAACTCTACGAGCAGTACTTC,CSARVPAPGRELYEQYF
many,TRBJ2-5,NA,TRBV6-5,TGTGCCAGCAAGGAACAAGGGTTGAAAGAGACCCAGTACTTC,CASKEQGLKETQYF
NA,TRBJ1-3,NA,TRBV27,TGTGCCAGCAGTTTCGATAGGAGCTCTGGAAACACCATATATTTT,CASSFDRSSGNTIYF
many,TRBJ2-7,TRBD1,TRBV11-2,TGTGCCAGCAGCTTGAGCTGGGACAGGGGGCGCGGGTCCTACGAGCAGTACTTC,CASSLSWDRGRGSYEQYF
many,TRBJ2-1,TRBD2,TRBV7-8,TGTGCCAGCAGCTTAGCCCGAAGCGGGAGGGCCTTTGAGCAGTTCTTC,CASSLARSGRAFEQFF
few,TRBJ2-7,NA,TRBV14,TGTGCCAGCAGCCAGCTAATCGGGACTTTTGAGCAGTACTTC,CASSQLIGTFEQYF
NA,TRBJ1-1,NA,TRBV25-1,TGTGCCAGCAGTCCGTCCTCGGGTGGCACTGAAGCTTTCTTT,CASSPSSGGTEAFF
NA,TRBJ2-7,TRBD1,TRBV6-2/TRBV6-3,TGTGCCAGCAAGGACAGGGAACGGCGCTACGAGCAGTACTTC,CASKDRERRYEQYF
few,TRBJ2-7,TRBD2,TRBV3-1,TGTGCCAGCAGCCAAGATCGCGGACTAGCGGGATCCCTCTACGAGCAGTACTTC,CASSQDRGLAGSLYEQYF
NA,TRBJ2-3,NA,TRBV21-1,TGTGCCAGCATCGACAGAGGGAGCCTGTCCCCGTTGAATACGCAGTATTTT,CASIDRGSLSPLNTQYF
NA,TRBJ2-3,TRBD2,TRBV5-1,TGCGCCAGCAGCTTGCGACTAGCGGGAGGGCCGACAGATACGCAGTATTTT,CASSLRLAGGPTDTQYF
few,TRBJ2-3,TRBD1,TRBV6-4,TGTGCCAGCAGTGAAATCGACCGGGACAGTTATCTTAGCACAGATACGCAGTATTTT,CASSEIDRDSYLSTDTQYF
few,TRBJ2-2,NA,TRBV7-3,TGTGCCAGCAGCCGGGCGACCGGGGAGCTGTTTTTT,CASSRATGELFF
NA,TRBJ2-3,NA,TRBV7-3,TGTGCCAGCAGCCCCTCACCGGGAAGCACAGATACGCAGTATTTT,CASSPSPGSTDTQYF
NA,TRBJ2-3,NA,TRBV3-1,TGTGCCAGCAGCCTGGGACCTCCCACAGATACGCAGTATTTT,CASSLGPPTDTQYF
many,TRBJ2-3,TRBD1,TRBV29-1,TGCAGCGCTAGATCGACAGGGACCTCTAGCACAGATACGCAGTATTTT,CSARSTGTSSTDTQYF